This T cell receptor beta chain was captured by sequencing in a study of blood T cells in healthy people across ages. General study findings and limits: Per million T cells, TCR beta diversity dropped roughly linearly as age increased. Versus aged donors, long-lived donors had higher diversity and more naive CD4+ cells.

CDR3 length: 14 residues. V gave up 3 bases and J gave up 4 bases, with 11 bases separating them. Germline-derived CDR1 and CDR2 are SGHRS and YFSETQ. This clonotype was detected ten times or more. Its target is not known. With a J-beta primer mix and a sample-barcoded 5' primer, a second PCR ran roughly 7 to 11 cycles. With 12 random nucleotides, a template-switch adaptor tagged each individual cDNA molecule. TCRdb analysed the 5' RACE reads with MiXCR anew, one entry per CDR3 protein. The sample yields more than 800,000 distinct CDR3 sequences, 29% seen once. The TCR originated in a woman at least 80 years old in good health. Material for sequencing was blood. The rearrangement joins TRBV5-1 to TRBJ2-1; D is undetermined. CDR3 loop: CASSSQKIYNEQFF. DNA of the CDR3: TGCGCCAGCAGCTCCCAAAAGATTTACAATGAGCAGTTCTTC.